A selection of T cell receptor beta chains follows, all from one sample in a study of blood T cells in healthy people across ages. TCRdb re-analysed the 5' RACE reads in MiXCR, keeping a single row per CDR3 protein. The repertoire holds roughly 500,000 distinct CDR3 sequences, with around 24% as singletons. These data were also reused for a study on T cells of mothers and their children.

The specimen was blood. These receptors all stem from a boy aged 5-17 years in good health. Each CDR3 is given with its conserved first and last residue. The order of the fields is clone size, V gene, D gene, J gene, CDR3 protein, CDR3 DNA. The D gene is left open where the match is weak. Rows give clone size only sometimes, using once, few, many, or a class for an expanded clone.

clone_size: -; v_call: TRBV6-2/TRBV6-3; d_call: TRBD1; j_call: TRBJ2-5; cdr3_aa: CASSYFDRGRETQYF; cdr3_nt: TGTGCCAGCAGTTACTTCGACAGGGGGCGGGAGACCCAGTACTTC
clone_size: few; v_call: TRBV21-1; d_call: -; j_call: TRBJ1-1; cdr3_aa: CASSKWSEQGATNTEAFF; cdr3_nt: TGTGCCAGCAGCAAATGGTCGGAACAGGGGGCAACGAACACTGAAGCTTTCTTT
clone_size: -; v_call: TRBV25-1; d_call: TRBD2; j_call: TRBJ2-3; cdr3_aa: CASSEFGASGTDTQYF; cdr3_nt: TGTGCCAGCAGTGAATTCGGGGCTAGCGGGACAGATACGCAGTATTTT
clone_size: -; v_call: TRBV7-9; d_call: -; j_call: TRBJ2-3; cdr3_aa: CASSLNQGRTDTQYF; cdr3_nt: TGTGCCAGCAGCTTAAACCAGGGGCGGACAGATACGCAGTATTTT
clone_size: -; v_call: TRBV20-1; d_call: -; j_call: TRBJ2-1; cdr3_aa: CSARDRAGYNEQFF; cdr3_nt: TGCAGTGCTAGAGATCGGGCGGGTTACAATGAGCAGTTCTTC
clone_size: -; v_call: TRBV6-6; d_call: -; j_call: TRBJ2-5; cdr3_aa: CASSYDRETQYF; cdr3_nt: TGTGCCAGCAGCTACGATAGGGAGACCCAGTACTTC
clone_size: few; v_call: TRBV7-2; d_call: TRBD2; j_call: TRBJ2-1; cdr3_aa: CASSLAASGRISYNEQFF; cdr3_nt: TGTGCCAGCAGCTTAGCGGCTAGCGGGAGAATCTCCTACAATGAGCAGTTCTTC
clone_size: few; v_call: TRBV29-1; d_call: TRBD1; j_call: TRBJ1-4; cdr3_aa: CSVTGVGEKLFF; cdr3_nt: TGCAGCGTTACAGGGGTCGGGGAAAAACTGTTTTTT
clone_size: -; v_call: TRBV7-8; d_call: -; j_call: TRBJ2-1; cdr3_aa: CASSSAGADRNEQFF; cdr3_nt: TGTGCCAGCAGCTCGGCGGGGGCTGACAGAAATGAGCAGTTCTTC
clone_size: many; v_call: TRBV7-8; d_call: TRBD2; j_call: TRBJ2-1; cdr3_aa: CASSLGGSGSRYEQFF; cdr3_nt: TGTGCCAGCAGCTTAGGCGGTAGCGGGAGTAGATATGAGCAGTTCTTC
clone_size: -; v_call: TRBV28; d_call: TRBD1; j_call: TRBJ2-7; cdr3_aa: CASSPTGQGLASYEQYF; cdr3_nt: TGTGCCAGCAGTCCTACGGGACAGGGGTTGGCATCCTACGAGCAGTACTTC
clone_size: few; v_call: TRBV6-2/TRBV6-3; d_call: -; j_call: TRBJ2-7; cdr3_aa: CASSPETGTYEQYF; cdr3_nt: TGTGCCAGCAGCCCAGAGACAGGTACCTACGAGCAGTACTTC
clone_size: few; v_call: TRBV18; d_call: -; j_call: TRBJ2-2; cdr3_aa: CASSPRDGENTGELFF; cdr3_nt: TGTGCCAGCTCACCACGGGACGGGGAGAACACCGGGGAGCTGTTTTTT
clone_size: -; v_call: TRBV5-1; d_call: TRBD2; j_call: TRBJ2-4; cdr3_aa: CASRGREAGVNKNIQYF; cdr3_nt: TGCGCCAGCAGAGGACGCGAAGCGGGAGTTAATAAAAACATTCAGTACTTC
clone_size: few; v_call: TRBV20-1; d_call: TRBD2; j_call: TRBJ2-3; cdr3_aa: CSASLLGRGYTDTQYF; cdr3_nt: TGCAGTGCTAGCTTACTAGGGAGGGGATACACAGATACGCAGTATTTT
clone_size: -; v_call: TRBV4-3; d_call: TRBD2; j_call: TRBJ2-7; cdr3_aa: CTSSQESGVGREGRYEQYF; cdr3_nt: TGCACCAGCAGCCAAGAATCCGGGGTAGGCAGGGAGGGGCGCTACGAGCAGTACTTC
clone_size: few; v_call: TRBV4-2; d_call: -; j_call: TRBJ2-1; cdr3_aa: CASSRIRGTYNEQFF; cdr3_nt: TGTGCCAGCAGCCGGATTCGAGGGACCTACAATGAGCAGTTCTTC
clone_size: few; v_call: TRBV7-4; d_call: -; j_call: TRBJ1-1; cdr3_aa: CASSSPRDLGFEAFF; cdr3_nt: TGTGCCAGCAGCTCTCCGAGGGATCTTGGGTTTGAAGCTTTCTTT
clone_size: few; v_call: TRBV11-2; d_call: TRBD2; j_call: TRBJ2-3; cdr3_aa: CASSKAAGTSGSRGWDTQYF; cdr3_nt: TGTGCCAGCAGCAAAGCCGCCGGGACTAGCGGTTCTCGAGGGTGGGATACGCAGTATTTT
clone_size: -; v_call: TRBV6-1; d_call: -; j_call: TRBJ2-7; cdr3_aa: CASSEGRKEGLRYEQYF; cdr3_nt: TGTGCCAGCAGTGAGGGTCGGAAGGAGGGCCTCAGGTACGAGCAGTACTTC
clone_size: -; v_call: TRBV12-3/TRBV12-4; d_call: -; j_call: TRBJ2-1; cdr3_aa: CASSLVSGDMSYNEQFF; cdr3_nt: TGTGCCAGCAGTTTAGTTTCCGGGGATATGTCCTACAATGAGCAGTTCTTC
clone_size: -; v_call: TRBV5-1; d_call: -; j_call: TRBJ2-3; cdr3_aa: CASGRKLASTDTQYF; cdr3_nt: TGCGCCAGCGGAAGGAAGCTTGCTAGCACAGATACGCAGTATTTT
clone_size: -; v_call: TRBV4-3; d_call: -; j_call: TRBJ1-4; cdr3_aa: CASSRSRGNEKLFF; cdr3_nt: TGCGCCAGCAGCCGCTCGCGGGGTAATGAAAAACTGTTTTTT
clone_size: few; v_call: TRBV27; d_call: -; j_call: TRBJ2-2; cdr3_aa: CASVRKNTGELFF; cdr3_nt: TGTGCCAGCGTCAGAAAGAACACCGGGGAGCTGTTTTTT
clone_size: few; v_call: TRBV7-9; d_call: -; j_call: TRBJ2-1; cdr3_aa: CASSLQGGEQFF; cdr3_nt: TGTGCCAGCAGCTTACAGGGAGGTGAGCAGTTCTTC
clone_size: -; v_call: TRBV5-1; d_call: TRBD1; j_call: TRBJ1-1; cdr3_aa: CASSIQGARVTEAFF; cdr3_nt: TGCGCCAGCAGTATTCAGGGGGCTAGGGTCACTGAAGCTTTCTTT
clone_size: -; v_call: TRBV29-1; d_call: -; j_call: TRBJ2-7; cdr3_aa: CSVAREYPIHEQYF; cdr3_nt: TGCAGCGTTGCACGAGAGTACCCCATACACGAGCAGTACTTC
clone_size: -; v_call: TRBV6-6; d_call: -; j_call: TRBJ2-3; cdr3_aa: CASRGSGLALTDTQYF; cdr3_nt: TGTGCCAGCAGAGGCTCGGGGCTAGCGCTGACAGATACGCAGTATTTT
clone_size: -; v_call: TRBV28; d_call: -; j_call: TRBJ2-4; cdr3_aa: CASSPSNIQYF; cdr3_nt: TGTGCCAGCAGTCCTTCGAACATTCAGTACTTC
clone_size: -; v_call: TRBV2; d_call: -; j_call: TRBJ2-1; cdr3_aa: CASSELGGGSYNEQFF; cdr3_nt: TGTGCCAGCAGTGAATTGGGGGGTGGCTCCTACAATGAGCAGTTCTTC
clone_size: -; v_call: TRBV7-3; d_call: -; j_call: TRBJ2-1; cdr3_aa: CASSPGGPGSYNEQFF; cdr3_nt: TGTGCCAGCAGCCCGGGGGGCCCCGGCTCCTACAATGAGCAGTTCTTC
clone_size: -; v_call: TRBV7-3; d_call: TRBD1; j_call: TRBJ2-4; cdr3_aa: CASSVKLTGGMWAKNIQYF; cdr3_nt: TGTGCCAGCAGCGTAAAACTCACAGGGGGCATGTGGGCCAAAAACATTCAGTACTTC
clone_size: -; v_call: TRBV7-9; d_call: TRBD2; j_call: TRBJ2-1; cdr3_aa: CASSRGLAGDNEQFF; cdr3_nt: TGTGCCAGCAGCCGGGGACTAGCGGGAGACAATGAGCAGTTCTTC
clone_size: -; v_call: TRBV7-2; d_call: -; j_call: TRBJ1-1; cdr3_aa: CASSFAGHMNTEAFF; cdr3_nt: TGTGCCAGCAGCTTTGCGGGACACATGAACACTGAAGCTTTCTTT
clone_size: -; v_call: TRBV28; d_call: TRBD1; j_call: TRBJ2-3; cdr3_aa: CASGDWDSFSDTQYF; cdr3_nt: TGTGCCAGTGGGGATTGGGACAGCTTCTCGGATACGCAGTATTTT